This T cell receptor (beta chain) emerged from a study of T cell repertoires in cytomegalovirus infection. Study-wide context: In the study, CMV epitopes included recently identified HLA-C-restricted and well-studied HLA-B-restricted ones. Study outcomes and limitations: Using cumulative public TCR beta family frequency, the authors identified those who carried CMV together with the relevant HLA.

The table lists this clonotype with many counts. Its antigen is undetermined. TCRdb passed the reads through MiXCR, listing each CDR3 protein once. The table shows 900,000 to 950,000 distinct CDR3 sequences, with roughly 30% occurring only once. The specimen was cultured CD8+ T cells from PBMCs, collected from culture after CMV antigen stimulation. The TCR comes from a human donor in good health (CMV status not recorded). Some clones in this sample may be carry-over from other donors' samples.

The CDR3 nucleotides read TGTGCCAGCAGCTCGCAAGGGACAGGTGATAGGGAGACCCAGTACTTC. Translated, it gives CASSSQGTGDRETQYF. The J gene is TRBJ2-5, the V gene TRBV7-2, with 8 positions matching TRBD1. Germline V gene lookup returns CDR1 SGHTA and CDR2 FQGNSA. V shed 4 bases and J 5 bases; nucleotides not matched to a gene: 12. The CDR3 runs 16 residues.